This TCR beta chain comes out of a study of blood T cell repertoires in COVID-19. For the study at large: Donors in the United States, Italy and Spain gave samples during acute or convalescent COVID-19. T cells, B-cell-depleted T cells, or PBMCs provided the cDNA or gDNA that served as material.

The V gene's germline CDR1 is MNHEY and CDR2 SMNVEV (reference sequence). V was trimmed by 5 bases and J by 8 bases, leaving 19 bases between them. There are 15 residues in the CDR3. This clone was detected once. In the authors' workflow: The assay estimated nucleated cells by amplifying reference gene primers. The protocol was immunoSEQ multiplex PCR, while the TCRdb copy is restricted to in-frame clones and leaves out a portion. That table supplies the V and J calls and clone size; D and trimming were determined from the DNA. The sample contains about 220,000 clones, about 90% of which appear only once.

The TCR was taken from a man aged 40-55 years with active or convalescent COVID-19. V is TRBV27 and J is TRBJ2-1, with D perhaps matching TRBD1 (7 bases). Material for sequencing was peripheral blood. CDR3 protein: CASSPLPTGRYEQFF. DNA for the CDR3: TGTGCCAGCAGTCCCCTACCGACAGGGAGGTATGAGCAGTTCTTC.